Listed here are 10 T cell receptor beta chains from one sample, sequenced in a study of blood T cell repertoires in COVID-19 (dated by TCRdb to between 2020 and 2021). The protocol used for the library was the immunoSEQ multiplex PCR assay. TCRdb obtained this table from immuneACCESS and retained in-frame rearrangements with V and J assigned. These tables miss some clones; where compared with another copy, unresolved V genes account for less than half of the shortfall, and the remainder is unexplained. The sample records about 380,000 clones, around nine tenths of which are singletons. 1.2% of the sample rests with the top ten. Sequenced material: PBMCs or T cells enriched from blood (not recorded which). These receptors were collected from a woman younger than 35 who had recovered from COVID-19.

The chain has TRBV7-2 and TRBJ2-7, with 7 bases identical to TRBD1. There are 15 residues in the CDR3. From germline, CDR1 is SGHTA and CDR2 FQGNSA. Trimming removed 4 bases from V and 3 bases from J; junction bases left unmatched: 9. The CDR3 spells CASSSTGTEIYEQYF. CDR3 coding DNA: TGTGCCAGCAGCTCTACCGGGACAGAAATCTACGAGCAGTACTTC. Based on the CDR3 plus reference TRBV7-2 and TRBJ2-7, the full variable domain is GAGVSQSPSNKVTEKGKDVELRCDPISGHTALYWYRQSLGQGLEFLIYFQGNSAPDKSGLPSDRFSAERTGGSVSTLTIQRTQQEDSAVYLCASSSTGTEIYEQYFGPGTRLTVT.

This chain connects TRBV6-5 to TRBJ2-2; TRBD2 matches at 10 bases. The junction had 1 base not matched to a gene; V was cut back by 3 bases and J by 0 bases. CDR1 is MNHEY, CDR2 SVGAGI, per germline. The CDR3 length is 16 residues. CDR3 DNA sequence: TGTGCCAGCAGTTATACTAGCGGGGCGAACACCGGGGAGCTGTTTTTT. Translated, it gives CASSYTSGANTGELFF.

The rearrangement joins TRBV19 to TRBJ1-1; D unresolved. The germline V gene encodes CDR1 LNHDA and CDR2 SQIVND (reference sequence). V was shortened by 1 base and J by 8 bases, with 14 bases between the two germline ends. The CDR3 is 14 residues long. CDR3 sequence: CASSIGWQAIEAFF. The CDR3 DNA reads as TGTGCCAGTAGTATAGGTTGGCAGGCTATCGAAGCTTTCTTT.

The rearrangement links TRBV7-2 to TRBJ1-2; D remains unclear. V lost 4 bases and J 3 bases, leaving 12 bases between the germline ends. The CDR3 runs 14 residues. Germline-derived CDR1 and CDR2 are SGHTA and FQGNSA. The CDR3 DNA reads as TGTGCCAGCAGCTCAGTGGGGAGTGACTATGGCTACACCTTC. This translates into CASSSVGSDYGYTF.

V usage is TRBV28 and J usage is TRBJ2-7; D remains unclear. The ends were cut back, 2 bases at V and 4 bases at J, with 6 bases in the middle. The CDR3 contains 12 residues. Germline V gene data show CDR1 as MDHEN and CDR2 as SYDVKM. The CDR3 protein is CASSLLQYEQYF. In DNA, the CDR3 is TGTGCCAGCAGTTTACTACAGTACGAGCAGTACTTC.

J is TRBJ2-7 and V is TRBV7-2, with TRBD2 identical over 14 bases. J lost 2 bases, V lost 0 bases, and 3 bases had no gene match. CDR3 length: 17 amino acids. Germline CDR1 SGHTA, CDR2 FQGNSA. The CDR3 sequence: CASSLAWTSGGPYEQYF. CDR3 bases: TGTGCCAGCAGCTTAGCGTGGACTAGCGGGGGGCCCTACGAGCAGTACTTC. The whole variable domain, remainder taken from reference TRBV7-2 and TRBJ2-7, is GAGVSQSPSNKVTEKGKDVELRCDPISGHTALYWYRQSLGQGLEFLIYFQGNSAPDKSGLPSDRFSAERTGGSVSTLTIQRTQQEDSAVYLCASSLAWTSGGPYEQYFGPGTRLTVT.

This clone was observed a handful of times. The chain employs TRBV4-2 and TRBJ2-5; TRBD2 matches 11 bases. The CDR3 sequence is 20 residues long. The V gene end was trimmed by 0 bases and the J gene end by 0 bases; junction bases not matched to a gene: 12. Per germline, CDR1 LGHNA and CDR2 YNFKEQ. CDR3 coding DNA: TGTGCCAGCAGCCAAGATTTTCCCGTTACTAGCGGGGGATACCAAGAGACCCAGTACTTC. It translates to CASSQDFPVTSGGYQETQYF.

This clone occurred a few times. The V call is TRBV27, the J call TRBJ1-2; 10 nucleotides align to TRBD1. Germline CDR1 MNHEY, CDR2 SMNVEV (reference sequence). With V trimmed by 6 bases and J by 4 bases, 5 bases remained unmatched. This CDR3 contains 14 residues. CDR3 sequence: CASSLTGGFYGYTF. The CDR3 coding sequence is TGTGCCAGCAGCCTGACAGGGGGCTTCTATGGCTACACCTTC.

This chain joins TRBV5-4 and TRBJ1-1; tentative D call: TRBD1 (6 bases). The CDR3 length is 15 residues. Trimming left V 4 bases short and J 0 bases short, with 13 bases between. Germline V gene lookup returns CDR1 SGHNT and CDR2 YYREEE (reference sequence). The chain's CDR3 is CASSPGERMNTEAFF. The CDR3 DNA follows: TGTGCCAGCAGCCCAGGGGAAAGGATGAACACTGAAGCTTTCTTT.

As DNA, the CDR3 is TGTGCCAGCACCCCAACCGGGACAGGGTCAGGAGAGACCCAGTACTTC. This codes for CASTPTGTGSGETQYF. The rearrangement joins TRBV5-4 to TRBJ2-5; 9 nucleotides align to TRBD1. V dropped 6 bases and J dropped 4; count of bases not matched to a gene: 13. Germline-derived CDR1 and CDR2 are SGHNT and YYREEE (reference sequence). The length of the CDR3 is 16 residues. Drawing the rest from reference TRBV5-4 and TRBJ2-5, the complete variable domain is ETGVTQSPTHLIKTRGQQVTLRCSSQSGHNTVSWYQQALGQGPQFIFQYYREEENGRGNFPPRFSGLQFPNYSSELNVNALELDDSALYLCASTPTGTGSGETQYFGPGTRLLVL.